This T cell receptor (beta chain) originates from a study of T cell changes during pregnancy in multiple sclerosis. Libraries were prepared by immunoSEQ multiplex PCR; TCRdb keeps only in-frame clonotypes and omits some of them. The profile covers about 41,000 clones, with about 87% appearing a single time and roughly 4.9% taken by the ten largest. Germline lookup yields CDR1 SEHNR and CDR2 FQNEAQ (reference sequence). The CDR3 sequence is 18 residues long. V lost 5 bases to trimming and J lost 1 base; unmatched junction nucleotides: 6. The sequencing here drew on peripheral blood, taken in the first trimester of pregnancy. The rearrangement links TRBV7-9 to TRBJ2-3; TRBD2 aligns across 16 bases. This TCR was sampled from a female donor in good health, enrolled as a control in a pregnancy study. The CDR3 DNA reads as TGTGCCAGCAGCCGGGGACTAGCGGGAGGGCCGGGCACAGATACGCAGTATTTT. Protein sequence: CASSRGLAGGPGTDTQYF.